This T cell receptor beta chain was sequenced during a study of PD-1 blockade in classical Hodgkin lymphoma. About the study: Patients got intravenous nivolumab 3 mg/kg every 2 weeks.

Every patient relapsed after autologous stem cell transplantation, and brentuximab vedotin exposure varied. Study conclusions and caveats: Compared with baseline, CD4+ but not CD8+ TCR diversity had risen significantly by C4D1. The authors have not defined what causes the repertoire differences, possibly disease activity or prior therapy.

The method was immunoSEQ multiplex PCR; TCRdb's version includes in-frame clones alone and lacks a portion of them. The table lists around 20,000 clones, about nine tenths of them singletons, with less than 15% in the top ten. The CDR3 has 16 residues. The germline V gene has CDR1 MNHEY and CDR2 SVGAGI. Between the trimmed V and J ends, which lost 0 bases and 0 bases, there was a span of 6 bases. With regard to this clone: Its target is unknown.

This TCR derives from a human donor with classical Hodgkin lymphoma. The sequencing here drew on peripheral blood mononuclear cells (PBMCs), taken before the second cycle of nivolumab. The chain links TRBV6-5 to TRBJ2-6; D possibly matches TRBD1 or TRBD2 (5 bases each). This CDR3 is CASSYSRGSGANVLTF. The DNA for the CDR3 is TGTGCCAGCAGTTACTCGAGGGGCTCTGGGGCCAACGTCCTGACTTTC.